This T cell receptor beta chain originates from a study of blood T cells in healthy people across ages (dated by TCRdb to the mid-2010s). Some background on the complete study: In model experiments, template switching captured about one uniquely barcoded TCR beta cDNA molecule for every two T cells. The donors were split into four age groups: young (average about 15 years), middle-aged (around 37), aged (around 67) and long-lived (approximately 80). Using the same blood draw, the study looked at two additional independent replicas of 1 million unique cDNA reads for two donors, one aged 18 to 30 and the other aged 80 or older. To avoid experimental bias, donors of different ages were spread randomly across the sequencing lanes. To track age-related changes in TCR beta repertoire diversity, the study relied on deep sequencing normalized with unique cDNA molecular identifiers.

For CDR1 and CDR2, the germline V gene lists MGHRA and YSYEKL. At the junction V is shortened by 4 bases and J by 4 bases, with 11 bases in between. The CDR3 runs 14 residues from the cysteine to the phenylalanine. Of all the DNA, just the CDR3 is kept, 42 bases in frame from base 1. The research as a whole found: Compared with the aged group, more naive CD4+ T cells, fewer expanded clones and increased TCR diversity were shown by the long-lived group, suggesting age selection. Because profiling used bulk unsorted PBMCs, naive and antigen-experienced compartments could not be compared conclusively. As age increased, observed TCR beta diversity per million T cells dropped in a roughly linear way, and a significant reduction was already evident by age roughly 36. A strong correlation was found between observed TCR beta diversity and the percentage of naive T cells measured by flow cytometry. Donor CMV infection status was unknown, potentially confounding age-related changes in expanded clonotypes. Estimates of total diversity based on one million sequenced T cells were regarded as lower bounds and as underestimates.

This clonotype was seen a handful of times. No cognate antigen has been identified for it. Base-call qualities are not available, and no considerably larger clone is one nucleotide away. Donors were a few dozen systemically healthy Caucasian individuals from Russia aged roughly 6 to 90 years. Ten milliliters of peripheral blood were drawn from each donor into EDTA-treated Vacutainer tubes. Ficoll-Paque density-gradient centrifugation was used to isolate PBMCs, with at least 6.5 million per sample. Trizol reagent was used to extract total RNA from the PBMCs, yielding at least 5.5 micrograms per sample. For every donor, an aliquot of PBMCs went through flow cytometry to measure the percentages of naive CD45RAhigh/CD27high T cells. The method was 5' RACE. Sequenced on an Illumina HiSeq 2500. A second PCR of roughly 7 to 11 cycles was performed with a sample-barcoded 5' primer and a J-beta primer mix. Each TCR beta cDNA molecule received a unique molecular identifier from a template-switch 5' adaptor carrying 12 random nucleotides. At least 3 million CDR3-containing paired-end reads were obtained from each sample. First-strand cDNA synthesis was performed from all RNA using the Mint cDNA synthesis kit, with priming by a TRBC-specific oligonucleotide. All cDNA was treated with uracil-DNA glycosylase and then went through a first 18-cycle PCR with the universal primers M1SS and BC2_uni_R. The study's own analysis went as follows. Each sample was normalized by randomly selecting 1 million high-quality reads, each carrying a distinct molecular identifier. Reads sharing molecular identifiers were discarded rather than binned into consensus sequences. MiTCR, set to a Q25 quality threshold and the strictest error-elimination algorithm, was used for CDR3 identification, clonotype clustering and error correction. A nonparametric unseen species model using Euler transformation provided a lower-bound estimate of total TCR beta diversity. TCRdb reworked the public reads: Q25 trimming with fastp, MiXCR clone assembly, productive beta chains retained. A single entry per CDR3 protein holds the most common genes and DNA from its merged rows. These V and J calls rely on TCRdb rather than the paper's analysis. Counted in this sample were about 1.4 million distinct CDR3 sequences; approximately 63% of them appeared once. In total, the top ten clones hold approximately 7% of the sample.

Recombination joined TRBV4-1 with TRBJ2-1; TRBD2 might be the D gene, on 5 matching bases. The TCR originated in a man aged 18 to 30 in good health. Sequences were obtained from blood. For the CDR3, the sequence is CASSPSSGYNEQFF. In nucleotide form, the sequence is TGCGCCAGCAGCCCAAGCAGCGGTTACAATGAGCAGTTCTTC.